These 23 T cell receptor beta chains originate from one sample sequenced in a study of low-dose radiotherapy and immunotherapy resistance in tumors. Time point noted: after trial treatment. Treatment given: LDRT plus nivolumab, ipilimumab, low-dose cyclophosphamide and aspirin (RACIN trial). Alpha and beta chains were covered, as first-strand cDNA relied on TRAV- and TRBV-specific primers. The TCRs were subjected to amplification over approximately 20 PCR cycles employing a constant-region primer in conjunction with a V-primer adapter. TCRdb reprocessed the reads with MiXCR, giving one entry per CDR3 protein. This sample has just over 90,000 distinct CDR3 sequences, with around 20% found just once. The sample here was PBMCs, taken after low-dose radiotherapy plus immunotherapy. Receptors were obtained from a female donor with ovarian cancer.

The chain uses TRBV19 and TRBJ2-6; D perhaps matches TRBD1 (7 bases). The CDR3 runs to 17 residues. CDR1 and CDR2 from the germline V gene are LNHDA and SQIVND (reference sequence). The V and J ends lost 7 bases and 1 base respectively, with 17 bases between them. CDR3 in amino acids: CASIRRGRLSGANVLTF. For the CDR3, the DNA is TGTGCCAGTATCCGGAGGGGGCGCTTGTCTGGGGCCAACGTCCTGACTTTC. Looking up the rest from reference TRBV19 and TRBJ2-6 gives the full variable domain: DGGITQSPKYLFRKEGQNVTLSCEQNLNHDAMYWYRQDPGQGLRLIYYSQIVNDFQKGDIAEGYSVSREKKESFPLTVTSAQKNPTAFYLCASIRRGRLSGANVLTFGAGSRLTVL.

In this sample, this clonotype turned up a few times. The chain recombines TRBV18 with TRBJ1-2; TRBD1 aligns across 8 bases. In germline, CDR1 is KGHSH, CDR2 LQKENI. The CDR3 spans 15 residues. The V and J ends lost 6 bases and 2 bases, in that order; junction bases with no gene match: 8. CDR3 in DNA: TGTGCCAGCTCGCCTCTGACAGGGGACAACTATGGCTACACCTTC. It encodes CASSPLTGDNYGYTF.

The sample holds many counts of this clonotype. The CDR3 region is CSVVKREAHREQFF. The CDR3 DNA reads TGCAGCGTTGTGAAACGGGAGGCCCACCGCGAGCAGTTCTTC. The chain employs TRBV29-1 and TRBJ2-1; 7 bases agree with TRBD2. The CDR3 spans 14 residues. Germline CDR1 and CDR2: SQVTM and ANQGSEA. The ends lost 4 bases at V and 10 bases at J; junction bases unmatched: 13.

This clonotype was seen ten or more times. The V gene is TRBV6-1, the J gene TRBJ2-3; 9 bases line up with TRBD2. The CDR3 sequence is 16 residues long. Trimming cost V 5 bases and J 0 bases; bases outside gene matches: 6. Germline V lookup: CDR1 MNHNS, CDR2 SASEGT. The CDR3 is CASSTLAGISTDTQYF. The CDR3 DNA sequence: TGTGCCAGCAGTACTCTAGCGGGGATAAGCACAGATACGCAGTATTTT.

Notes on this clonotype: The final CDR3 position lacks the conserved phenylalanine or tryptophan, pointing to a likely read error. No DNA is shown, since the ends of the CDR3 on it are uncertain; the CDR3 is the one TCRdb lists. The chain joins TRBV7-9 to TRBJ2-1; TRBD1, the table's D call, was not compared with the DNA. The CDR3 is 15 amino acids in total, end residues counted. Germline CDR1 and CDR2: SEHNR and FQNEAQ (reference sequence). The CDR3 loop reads CASSLARTPSGTPCH.

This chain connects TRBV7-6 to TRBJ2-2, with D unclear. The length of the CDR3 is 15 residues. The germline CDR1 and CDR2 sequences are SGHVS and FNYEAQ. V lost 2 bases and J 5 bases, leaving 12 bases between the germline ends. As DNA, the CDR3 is TGTGCCAGCAGCTTAATCCAGGCCCCTACCGGGGAGCTGTTTTTT. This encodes CASSLIQAPTGELFF.

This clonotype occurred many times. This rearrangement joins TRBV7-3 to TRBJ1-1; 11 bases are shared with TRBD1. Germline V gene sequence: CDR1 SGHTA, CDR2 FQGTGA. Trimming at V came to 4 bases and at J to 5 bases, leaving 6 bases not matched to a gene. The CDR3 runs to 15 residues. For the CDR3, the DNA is TGTGCCAGCAGCTCCGGGGGACAGGGGGGAACTGAAGCTTTCTTT. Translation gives CASSSGGQGGTEAFF.

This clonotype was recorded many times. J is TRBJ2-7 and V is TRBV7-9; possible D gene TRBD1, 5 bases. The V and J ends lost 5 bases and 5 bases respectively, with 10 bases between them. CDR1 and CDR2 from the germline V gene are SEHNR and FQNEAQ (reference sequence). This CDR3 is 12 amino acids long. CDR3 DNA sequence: TGTGCCAGCAGCAGTGGGGCGGACGAGCAGTACTTC. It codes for CASSSGADEQYF.

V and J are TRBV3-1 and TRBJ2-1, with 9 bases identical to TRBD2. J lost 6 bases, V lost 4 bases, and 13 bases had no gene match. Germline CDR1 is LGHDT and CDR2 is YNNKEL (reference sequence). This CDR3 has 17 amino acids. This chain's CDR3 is CASSRTLQTSGPNEQFF. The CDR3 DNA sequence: TGTGCCAGCAGCCGAACCCTTCAGACTAGCGGTCCCAATGAGCAGTTCTTC.

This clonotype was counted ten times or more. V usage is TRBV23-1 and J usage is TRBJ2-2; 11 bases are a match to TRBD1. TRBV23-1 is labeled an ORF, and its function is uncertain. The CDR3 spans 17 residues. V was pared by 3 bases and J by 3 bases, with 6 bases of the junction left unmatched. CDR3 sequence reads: CASSHHRDRGDTGELFF. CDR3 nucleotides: TGCGCCAGCAGTCACCACCGGGACAGGGGGGACACCGGGGAGCTGTTTTTT.

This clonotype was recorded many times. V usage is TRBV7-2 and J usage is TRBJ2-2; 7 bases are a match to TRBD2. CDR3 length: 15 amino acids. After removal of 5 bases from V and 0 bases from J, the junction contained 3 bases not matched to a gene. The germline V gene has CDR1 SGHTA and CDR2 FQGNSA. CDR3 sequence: CASSPGGANTGELFF. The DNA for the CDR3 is TGTGCCAGCAGCCCGGGGGGAGCGAACACCGGGGAGCTGTTTTTT.

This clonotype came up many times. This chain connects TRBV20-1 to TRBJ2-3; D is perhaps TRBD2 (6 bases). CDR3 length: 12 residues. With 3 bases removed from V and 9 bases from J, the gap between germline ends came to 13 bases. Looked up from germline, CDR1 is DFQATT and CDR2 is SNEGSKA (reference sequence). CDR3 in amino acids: CSASKAEGTQYF. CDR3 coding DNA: TGCAGTGCTAGTAAAGCGGAGGGAACGCAGTATTTT.

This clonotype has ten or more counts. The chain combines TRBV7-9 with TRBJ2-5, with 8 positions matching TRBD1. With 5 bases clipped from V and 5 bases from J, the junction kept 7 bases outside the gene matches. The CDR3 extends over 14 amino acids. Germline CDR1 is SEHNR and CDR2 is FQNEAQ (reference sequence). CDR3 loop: CASSQQTGDETQYF. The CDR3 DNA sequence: TGTGCCAGCAGCCAACAGACAGGGGACGAGACCCAGTACTTC. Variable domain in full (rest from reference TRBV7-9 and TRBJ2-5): DTGVSQNPRHKITKRGQNVTFRCDPISEHNRLYWYRQTLGQGPEFLTYFQNEAQLEKSRLLSDRFSAERPKGSFSTLEIQRTEQGDSAMYLCASSQQTGDETQYFGPGTRLLVL.

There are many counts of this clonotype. CDR3 in DNA: TGTGCCAGCAGTTTATTTTCGGGGGAAGAGACCCAGTACTTC. Protein: CASSLFSGEETQYF. The chain recombines TRBV27 with TRBJ2-5; D perhaps matches TRBD2 (6 bases). Trimming stripped 1 base from V and 3 bases from J, with 9 bases between. The CDR3 runs 14 residues. CDR1 and CDR2 from the germline V gene are MNHEY and SMNVEV (reference sequence).

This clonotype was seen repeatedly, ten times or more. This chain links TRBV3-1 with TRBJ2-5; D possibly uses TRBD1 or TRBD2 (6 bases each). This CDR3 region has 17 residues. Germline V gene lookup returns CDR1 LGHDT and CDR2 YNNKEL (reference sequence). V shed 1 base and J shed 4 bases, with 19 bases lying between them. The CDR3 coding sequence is TGTGCCAGCAGCCAAGGCCGAGGGGGGACCATAGGAGAGACCCAGTACTTC. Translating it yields CASSQGRGGTIGETQYF.

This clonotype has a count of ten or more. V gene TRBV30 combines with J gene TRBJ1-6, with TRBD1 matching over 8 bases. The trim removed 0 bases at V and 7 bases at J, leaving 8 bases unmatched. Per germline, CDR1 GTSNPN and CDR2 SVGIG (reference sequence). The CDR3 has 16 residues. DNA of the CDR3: TGTGCCTGGAGTGTAAAGGGACAGGAACCAAATTCACCCCTCCACTTT. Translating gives CAWSVKGQEPNSPLHF.

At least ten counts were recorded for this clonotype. CDR3 sequence: CASSETRGNTIYF. CDR3 nucleotides: TGTGCCAGCAGCGAAACCAGGGGGAACACCATATATTTT. This sequence joins TRBV7-3 and TRBJ1-3, with TRBD1 matching 7 bases. Per germline, CDR1 SGHTA and CDR2 FQGTGA. J gave up 7 bases and V 5 bases, and 5 bases lay outside the gene matches. This CDR3 is built from 13 residues. Supplemented by reference TRBV7-3 and TRBJ1-3, the full variable domain reads GAGVSQTPSNKVTEKGKYVELRCDPISGHTALYWYRQSLGQGPEFLIYFQGTGAADDSGLPNDRFFAVRPEGSVSTLKIQRTERGDSAVYLCASSETRGNTIYFGEGSWLTVV.

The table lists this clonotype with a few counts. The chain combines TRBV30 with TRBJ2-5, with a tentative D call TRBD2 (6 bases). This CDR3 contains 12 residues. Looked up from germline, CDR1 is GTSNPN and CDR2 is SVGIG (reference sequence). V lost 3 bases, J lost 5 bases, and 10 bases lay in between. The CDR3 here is CAWRDLAETQYF. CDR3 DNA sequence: TGTGCCTGGAGGGACCTAGCGGAGACCCAGTACTTC. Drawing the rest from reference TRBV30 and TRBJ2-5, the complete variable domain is SQTIHQWPATLVQPVGSPLSLECTVEGTSNPNLYWYRQAAGRGLQLLFYSVGIGQISSEVPQNLSASRPQDRQFILSSKKLLLSDSGFYLCAWRDLAETQYFGPGTRLLVL.

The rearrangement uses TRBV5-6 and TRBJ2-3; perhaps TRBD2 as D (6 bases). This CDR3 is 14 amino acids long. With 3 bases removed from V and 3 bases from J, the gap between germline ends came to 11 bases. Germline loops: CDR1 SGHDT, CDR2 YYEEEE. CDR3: CASSWTSGTDTQYF. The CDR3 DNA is TGTGCCAGCAGCTGGACCAGCGGGACAGATACGCAGTATTTT.

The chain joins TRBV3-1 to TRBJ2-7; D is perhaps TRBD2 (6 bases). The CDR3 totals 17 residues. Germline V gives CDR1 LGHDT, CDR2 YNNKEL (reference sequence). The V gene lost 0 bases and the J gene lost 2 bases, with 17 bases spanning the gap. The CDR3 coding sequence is TGTGCCAGCAGCCAAGAGGGGAAGGGACTGCGAACCTACGAGCAGTACTTC. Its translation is CASSQEGKGLRTYEQYF.

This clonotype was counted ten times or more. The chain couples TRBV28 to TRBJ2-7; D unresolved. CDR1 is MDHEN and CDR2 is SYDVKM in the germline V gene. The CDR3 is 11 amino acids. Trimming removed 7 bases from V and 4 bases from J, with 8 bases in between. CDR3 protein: CASTGLYEQYF. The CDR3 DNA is TGTGCCAGCACCGGGTTGTACGAGCAGTACTTC. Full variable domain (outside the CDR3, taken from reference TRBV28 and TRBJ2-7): DVKVTQSSRYLVKRTGEKVFLECVQDMDHENMFWYRQDPGLGLRLIYFSYDVKMKEKGDIPEGYSVSREKKERFSLILESASTNQTSMYLCASTGLYEQYFGPGTRLTVT.

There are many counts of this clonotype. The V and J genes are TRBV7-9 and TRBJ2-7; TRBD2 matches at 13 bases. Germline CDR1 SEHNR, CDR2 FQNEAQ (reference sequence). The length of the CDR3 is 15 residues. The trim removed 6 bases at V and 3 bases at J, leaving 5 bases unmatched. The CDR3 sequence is CASSRTSGRDYEQYF. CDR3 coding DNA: TGTGCCAGCAGTCGTACTAGCGGGAGGGACTACGAGCAGTACTTC.

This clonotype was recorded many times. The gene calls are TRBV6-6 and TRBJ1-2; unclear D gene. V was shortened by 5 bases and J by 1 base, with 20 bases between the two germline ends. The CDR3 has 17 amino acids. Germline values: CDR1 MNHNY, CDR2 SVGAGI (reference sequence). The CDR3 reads CASSRSQGTAYNYGYTF. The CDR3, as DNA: TGTGCCAGCAGTCGATCCCAAGGCACCGCCTATAACTATGGCTACACCTTC.